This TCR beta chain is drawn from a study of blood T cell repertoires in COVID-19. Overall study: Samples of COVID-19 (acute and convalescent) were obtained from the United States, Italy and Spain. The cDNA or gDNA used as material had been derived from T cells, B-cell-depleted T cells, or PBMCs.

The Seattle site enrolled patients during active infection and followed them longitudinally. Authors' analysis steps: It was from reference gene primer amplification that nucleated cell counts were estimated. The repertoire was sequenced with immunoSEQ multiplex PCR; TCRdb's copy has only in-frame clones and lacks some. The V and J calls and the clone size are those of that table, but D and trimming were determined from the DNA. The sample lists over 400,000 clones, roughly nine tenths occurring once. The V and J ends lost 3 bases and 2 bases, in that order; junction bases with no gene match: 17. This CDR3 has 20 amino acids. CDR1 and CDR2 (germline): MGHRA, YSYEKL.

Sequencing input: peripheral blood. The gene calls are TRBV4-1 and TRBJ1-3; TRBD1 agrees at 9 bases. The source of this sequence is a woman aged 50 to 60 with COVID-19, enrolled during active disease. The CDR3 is CASSHPGRGTGTRPGNTIYF. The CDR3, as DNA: TGCGCCAGCAGCCACCCAGGGAGGGGGACAGGGACACGGCCTGGAAACACCATATATTTT.